This TCR beta chain stems from a study of CD8 T cells in ankylosing spondylitis. From germline, CDR1 is ENHRY and CDR2 SYGVKD. The CDR3 consists of 18 residues. The junction had 15 bases not matched to a gene; V was cut back by 6 bases and J by 1 base. In this sample, this clonotype turned up many times. Its target is not known. The study, taken as a whole, reports: Reactive arthritis synovial fluid and blood were previously reported to contain some motif variants.

In making TCR beta libraries, quantitative 5'-RACE with molecular barcodes was used. From the 5' RACE reads, TCRdb called clonotypes with MiXCR, one entry per CDR3 protein. The repertoire holds around 210,000 distinct CDR3 sequences, with under 8.5% as singletons. The chain employs TRBV10-3 and TRBJ1-1; 9 nucleotides align to TRBD1. The sequencing sample was made of blood, either unsorted or a sorted T cell fraction (not recorded which). The clonotype was recovered from a female donor with ankylosing spondylitis or in good health (not recorded which). The CDR3 region is CAIRQTTGTGIGNTEAFF. In DNA, the CDR3 is TGTGCCATCAGACAAACCACCGGGACAGGGATTGGGAACACTGAAGCTTTCTTT.